The 27 T cell receptor beta chains below come from one sample, sequenced in a study of response to subunit inactivated influenza vaccine. Each CDR3 protein is one row after TCRdb ran MiXCR on the RT-PCR reads. The sample shows about 520,000 distinct CDR3 sequences, around 7.9% of them seen only once. The sequencing used PBMCs from blood, collected less than 30 months after vaccination. These receptors were obtained from a man aged 50-75 years who received an inactivated influenza vaccine.

There are a few counts of this clonotype. This rearrangement joins TRBV20-1 to TRBJ2-3; 10 positions match TRBD2. Germline lookup yields CDR1 DFQATT and CDR2 SNEGSKA (reference sequence). The CDR3 extends over 14 amino acids. Trimming at V came to 3 bases and at J to 7 bases, leaving 7 bases not matched to a gene. The CDR3 DNA reads TGCAGTGCTAGGCTAGCGGGGGAACTAAATACGCAGTATTTT. Its translation is CSARLAGELNTQYF.

This clonotype was seen at least ten times. The rearrangement uses TRBV7-9 and TRBJ2-7, with D possibly matching TRBD1 (6 bases). The germline V gene has CDR1 SEHNR and CDR2 FQNEAQ (reference sequence). V lost 5 bases, J lost 3 bases, and 17 bases lay in between. The CDR3 is 15 residues long. The CDR3 coding sequence is TGTGCCAGCAGCCCACCGGGGACACAGAACTACGAGCAGTACTTC. Its protein is CASSPPGTQNYEQYF.

This clonotype has a handful of counts. J is TRBJ2-3 and V is TRBV29-1; D ambiguous. V shed 5 bases and J shed 1 base, with 13 bases lying between them. Germline assignment: CDR1 SQVTM and CDR2 ANQGSEA. This CDR3 is built from 14 residues. This chain's CDR3 is CSVSDQVRTDTQYF. CDR3 bases: TGCAGCGTTTCGGACCAGGTGCGCACAGATACGCAGTATTTT.

The genes are TRBV20-1 and TRBJ2-1; TRBD2 matches 8 bases. In germline, CDR1 is DFQATT, CDR2 SNEGSKA (reference sequence). The CDR3 contains 18 residues. J was trimmed by 5 bases and V by 2 bases; bases with no gene match: 17. DNA of the CDR3: TGCAGTGCTAGACCTCAGGGGCGGAGACTAGCGCCTAACAATGAGCAGTTCTTC. This codes for CSARPQGRRLAPNNEQFF.

This clonotype was recorded a few times. V and J are TRBV12-3 or TRBV12-4 and TRBJ2-1; 7 bases are a match to TRBD2. V shed 5 bases, J shed 0 bases, and the junction held 7 bases outside the gene matches. This CDR3 region has 16 residues. The CDR3 nucleotides read TGTGCCAGCAGTCAGGGACTATCGAGCTCCTACAATGAGCAGTTCTTC. It encodes CASSQGLSSSYNEQFF.

The chain recombines TRBV4-1 with TRBJ1-4; possible D gene TRBD1, 5 bases. The germline CDR1 and CDR2 sequences are MGHRA and YSYEKL. There are 15 residues in the CDR3. V was trimmed by 5 bases and J by 6 bases, leaving 16 bases between them. The chain's CDR3 is CASSEAGGTDEKLFF. For the CDR3, the DNA is TGCGCCAGCAGCGAAGCGGGTGGGACGGATGAAAAACTGTTTTTT.

This clonotype was seen at least ten times. V and J are TRBV14 and TRBJ2-4; no reliable D call. V dropped 3 bases and J dropped 4 bases, with 16 bases sitting between them. There are 16 residues in the CDR3. Germline CDR1 SGHDN, CDR2 FVKESK. The CDR3 protein is CASSQFASPPKNIQYF. The CDR3 coding sequence is TGTGCCAGCAGCCAGTTTGCCAGCCCTCCGAAAAACATTCAGTACTTC.

The J gene is TRBJ1-2, the V gene TRBV4-2, with a possible D match to TRBD1 (5 bases). CDR1 is LGHNA and CDR2 is YNFKEQ in the germline V gene. V lost 4 bases, J lost 4 bases, and 13 bases lay in between. This CDR3 contains 14 residues. This CDR3 is CASSPTEGIYGYTF. The CDR3 DNA follows: TGTGCCAGCAGCCCCACGGAGGGGATCTATGGCTACACCTTC.

The sample holds many counts of this clonotype. V gene TRBV21-1 combines with J gene TRBJ2-7; the DNA was not used to check the table's D call, TRBD1. TRBV21-1 counts as a pseudogene. There are 16 residues in the CDR3. CDR3 loop: CASSNLEDRVSYEQYF. The CDR3 coding sequence is TGTGCCAGCAGCAACCTAGAGGACAGGGTCAGCTACGAGCAGTACTTC.

This clonotype was observed a handful of times. V and J are TRBV4-1 and TRBJ1-5; D possibly corresponds to TRBD1 (5 bases). The length of the CDR3 is 13 residues. Trimming took 3 bases from V and 6 from J, leaving 9 bases between them. Germline assignment: CDR1 MGHRA and CDR2 YSYEKL. The CDR3 loop is CASSQADSQPQHF. CDR3 bases: TGCGCCAGCAGCCAGGCCGACAGTCAGCCCCAGCATTTT.

This clonotype came up many times. The chain joins TRBV12-3 or TRBV12-4 to TRBJ2-2; D uncertain. CDR3 length: 14 amino acids. Between the trimmed V and J ends, which lost 3 bases and 1 base, there was a span of 6 bases. This chain's CDR3 is CASSFEENTGELFF. CDR3 DNA sequence: TGTGCCAGCAGTTTCGAGGAGAACACCGGGGAGCTGTTTTTT.

The chain is built from TRBV10-3 and TRBJ1-5, with no clear D. The CDR3 is made up of 12 amino acids. CDR1 and CDR2 (germline): ENHRY, SYGVKD. Trimming cost V 1 base and J 7 bases, with 5 bases left between them. This CDR3 reads CAISELDQPQHF. The CDR3 DNA follows: TGTGCCATCAGTGAGTTGGACCAGCCCCAGCATTTT.

The chain is built from TRBV6-2 or TRBV6-3 and TRBJ1-6; D is undetermined. CDR3 length equals 17 residues. V was shortened by 4 bases and J by 2 bases, with 15 bases between the two germline ends. CDR1 and CDR2 (germline): MNHEY, SVGEGT. CDR3 bases: TGTGCCAGCAGTTCCGAGAAGATGTTGGCCTATAATTCACCCCTCCACTTT. Protein sequence: CASSSEKMLAYNSPLHF.

The V gene is TRBV11-2, the J gene TRBJ2-1, with 7 bases fitting TRBD2. Germline CDR1 SGHAT, CDR2 FQNNGV. The V and J ends lost 1 base and 0 bases, in that order; junction bases with no gene match: 9. CDR3 size: 18 residues. The CDR3 DNA reads TGTGCCAGCAGCTTAGTTCGGTCGGGAGGCAGCTCCTACAATGAGCAGTTCTTC. This gives the protein CASSLVRSGGSSYNEQFF.

This clonotype came up many times. The chain joins TRBV29-1 to TRBJ2-5; 9 nucleotides agree with TRBD2. V lost 4 bases to trimming and J lost 5 bases; unmatched junction nucleotides: 26. The length of the CDR3 is 20 residues. The germline V gene encodes CDR1 SQVTM and CDR2 ANQGSEA. In DNA, the CDR3 is TGCAGCGTTGCACGGCTTCCGAATCCCCGTGGGCTAGCGGGATACGAGACCCAGTACTTC. Translated: CSVARLPNPRGLAGYETQYF.

This clonotype was counted many times. The V gene is TRBV3-1, the J gene TRBJ2-1, with 8 bases aligning to TRBD2. Per the germline V gene, CDR1 is LGHDT and CDR2 is YNNKEL (reference sequence). J lost 4 bases, V lost 6 bases, and 8 bases had no gene match. This CDR3 spans 15 amino acids. The CDR3 region is CASSLGAGAYNEQFF. CDR3 DNA sequence: TGTGCCAGCAGTTTGGGAGCGGGAGCGTACAATGAGCAGTTCTTC.

This clonotype was found many times. This sequence joins TRBV29-1 and TRBJ1-5; the D gene is possibly TRBD1 (6 bases). CDR3 length: 12 residues. Germline V gene data show CDR1 as SQVTM and CDR2 as ANQGSEA. Trimming shortened V by 4 bases and J by 3 bases, and 7 bases separated the two germline ends. The CDR3 loop reads CSVGTDNQPQHF. The CDR3, as DNA: TGCAGCGTTGGGACAGACAATCAGCCCCAGCATTTT.

This clonotype was recorded at least ten times. The chain joins TRBV3-1 to TRBJ2-7, with D possibly matching TRBD2 (6 bases). Trimming cost V 4 bases and J 4 bases, with 17 bases left between them. The CDR3 extends over 15 amino acids. Germline lookup yields CDR1 LGHDT and CDR2 YNNKEL (reference sequence). DNA of the CDR3: TGTGCCAGCAGCCCGCGGGACCCCACCAGTTACGAGCAGTACTTC. Encoded protein: CASSPRDPTSYEQYF.

The rearrangement links TRBV20-1 to TRBJ1-5; D uncertain. The V and J ends lost 0 bases and 0 bases respectively, with 3 bases between them. The CDR3 consists of 13 residues. The germline V gene encodes CDR1 DFQATT and CDR2 SNEGSKA (reference sequence). The CDR3 DNA reads TGCAGTGCTAGAGATTATAGCAATCAGCCCCAGCATTTT. This codes for CSARDYSNQPQHF.

This clonotype was observed a handful of times. This chain uses TRBV20-1 with TRBJ1-4; D call uncertain. Germline loops: CDR1 DFQATT, CDR2 SNEGSKA (reference sequence). The CDR3 length is 13 residues. Trimming took 3 bases from V and 1 from J, leaving 6 bases between them. DNA of the CDR3: TGCAGTGCTAGTCGGCAAACTAATGAAAAACTGTTTTTT. This gives the protein CSASRQTNEKLFF.

This clonotype came up a few times. The V and J genes are TRBV28 and TRBJ1-1; D unclear. Germline lookup yields CDR1 MDHEN and CDR2 SYDVKM. V shed 6 bases and J shed 0 bases, with 8 bases lying between them. This CDR3 has 13 residues. The CDR3 loop is CASRRFVNTEAFF. CDR3 coding DNA: TGTGCCAGCAGAAGGTTCGTGAACACTGAAGCTTTCTTT.

This clonotype was counted ten times or more. V and J are TRBV3-1 and TRBJ1-3; weak D call: TRBD1 (5 bases). CDR1 and CDR2 from the germline V gene are LGHDT and YNNKEL (reference sequence). V was shortened by 0 bases and J by 0 bases, with 12 bases between the two germline ends. The CDR3 runs 17 residues. The CDR3 sequence: CASSQDIDRDSGNTIYF. The CDR3, as DNA: TGTGCCAGCAGCCAAGACATCGACAGAGACTCTGGAAACACCATATATTTT.

This clonotype was recorded a few times. This chain connects TRBV12-3 or TRBV12-4 to TRBJ2-1; D may be TRBD1 (6 bases). Trimming removed 7 bases at V and 4 bases at J, with 17 bases between. This CDR3 comprises 15 residues. The CDR3 region has the DNA TGTGCCAGCACTACAGCAGGACAGATATACAATGAGCAGTTCTTC. As protein: CASTTAGQIYNEQFF.

At least ten counts were recorded for this clonotype. J is TRBJ2-3 and V is TRBV20-1; 9 bases map to TRBD2. This CDR3 has 15 residues. The trim removed 4 bases at V and 1 base at J, leaving 6 bases unmatched. Germline V gene lookup returns CDR1 DFQATT and CDR2 SNEGSKA (reference sequence). CDR3 nucleotide sequence: TGCAGTGCTACAGATGCTAGCGGGGGCACAGATACGCAGTATTTT. It translates to CSATDASGGTDTQYF.

The J gene is TRBJ2-1, the V gene TRBV6-5, with D perhaps matching TRBD2 (6 bases). The germline CDR1 and CDR2 sequences are MNHEY and SVGAGI. The CDR3 runs 15 residues. V was trimmed by 2 bases and J by 5 bases, leaving 13 bases between them. In DNA form, the CDR3 reads TGTGCCAGCAGTTACGACCTCGGGAGAAACAATGAGCAGTTCTTC. Protein product: CASSYDLGRNNEQFF.

The rearrangement joins TRBV7-2 to TRBJ1-3; D unclear. V gave up 3 bases and J gave up 8 bases, with 14 bases separating them. The CDR3 sequence is 14 residues long. Germline assignment: CDR1 SGHTA and CDR2 FQGNSA. The CDR3 DNA sequence: TGTGCCAGCAGCTTGCGGGTGGGTCGGGACACCATATATTTT. This codes for CASSLRVGRDTIYF.

This clonotype was seen more than once but under ten times. V is TRBV20-1 and J is TRBJ1-2; D perhaps matches TRBD1 (6 bases). V was shortened by 5 bases and J by 2 bases, with 9 bases between the two germline ends. The CDR3 consists of 12 residues. CDR1 is DFQATT, CDR2 SNEGSKA, per germline (reference sequence). The CDR3, as DNA: TGCAGTGCTTATACAGGGAACTATGGCTACACCTTC. Translating gives CSAYTGNYGYTF.